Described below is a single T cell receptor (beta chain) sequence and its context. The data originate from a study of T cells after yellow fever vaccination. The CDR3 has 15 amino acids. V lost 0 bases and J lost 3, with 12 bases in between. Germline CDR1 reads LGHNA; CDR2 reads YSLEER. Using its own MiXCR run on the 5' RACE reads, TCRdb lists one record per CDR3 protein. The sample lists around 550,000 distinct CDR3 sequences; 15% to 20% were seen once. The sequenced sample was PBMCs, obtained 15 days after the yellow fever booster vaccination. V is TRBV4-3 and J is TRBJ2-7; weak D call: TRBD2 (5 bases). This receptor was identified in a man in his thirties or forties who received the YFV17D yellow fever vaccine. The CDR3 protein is CASSQDSSGNYEQYF. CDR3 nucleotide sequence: TGCGCCAGCAGCCAAGATTCGAGCGGAAACTACGAGCAGTACTTC.